Shown below are 11 T cell receptor beta chains from a single sample sequenced in a study of T-cell memory formation after mild COVID-19. From the 5' RACE reads, TCRdb called clonotypes with MiXCR, one entry per CDR3 protein. The data contain some 130,000 distinct CDR3 sequences, about 5.9% of them singletons. Sequenced material: PBMCs or a T cell subset sorted from them (not recorded which). These receptors came from an adult woman who had mild COVID-19 (a few samples of this study predate the infection). Cell type and time point are not known.

This clonotype was seen more than once but under ten times. This chain joins TRBV20-1 and TRBJ2-5; 8 nucleotides line up with TRBD1. Germline CDR1 DFQATT, CDR2 SNEGSKA (reference sequence). This CDR3 region has 13 residues. With V trimmed by 2 bases and J by 2 bases, 1 base remained unmatched. CDR3 nucleotides: TGCAGTGCTAGACAGGGGGCACAAGAGACCCAGTACTTC. It translates to CSARQGAQETQYF.

This clonotype showed up many times. The chain couples TRBV6-5 to TRBJ1-1; D gene uncertain. V was shortened by 4 bases and J by 11 bases, with 14 bases between the two germline ends. Germline V CDR1 and CDR2: MNHEY, SVGAGI. The CDR3 is 12 amino acids. The CDR3 here is CASSSPPSVAFF. CDR3 DNA sequence: TGTGCCAGCAGTTCCCCCCCCTCTGTTGCTTTCTTT.

Many counts were recorded for this clonotype. The chain combines TRBV27 with TRBJ1-1, with D possibly TRBD1 on 6 matching bases. This CDR3 is 13 amino acids long. Germline V gives CDR1 MNHEY, CDR2 SMNVEV (reference sequence). The V end was cut by 5 bases, the J end by 4 bases, with 11 bases between. CDR3 amino acids: CASSLRGGTEAFF. Here the CDR3 DNA reads TGTGCCAGCAGTCTGAGGGGGGGCACTGAAGCTTTCTTT.

This clonotype was seen more than once but under ten times. The V call is TRBV12-3 or TRBV12-4, the J call TRBJ2-3, with D unresolved. The CDR3 covers 15 residues. The V end lost 2 bases, the J end lost 6 bases, and 15 bases lay between the germline ends. The CDR3 region is CASSLIVGSGDTQYF. The CDR3 DNA reads TGTGCCAGCAGTTTAATAGTAGGCTCCGGGGATACGCAGTATTTT.

The chain has TRBV12-3 or TRBV12-4 and TRBJ2-2; the D gene could be TRBD1 or TRBD2 (6 bases each). CDR3 length equals 15 residues. V lost 4 bases, J lost 3 bases, and 12 bases lay in between. The CDR3 DNA follows: TGTGCCAGCAGTTCAGGGGCGGGGTACACCGGGGAGCTGTTTTTT. Protein: CASSSGAGYTGELFF.

This clonotype was seen a few times. V is TRBV15 and J is TRBJ1-2; D gene ambiguous. The V and J ends lost 2 bases and 8 bases respectively, with 9 bases between them. Germline assignment: CDR1 LNHNV and CDR2 YYDKDF (reference sequence). This CDR3 region has 12 residues. CDR3: CATSRLEGGYTF. CDR3 bases: TGTGCCACCAGCAGACTAGAGGGCGGCTACACCTTC. The entire variable domain, with the rest obtained from reference TRBV15 and TRBJ1-2, is as follows: DAMVIQNPRYQVTQFGKPVTLSCSQTLNHNVMYWYQQKSSQAPKLLFHYYDKDFNNEADTPDNFQSRRPNTSFCFLDIRSPGLGDTAMYLCATSRLEGGYTFGSGTRLTVV.

J is TRBJ2-3 and V is TRBV5-1, with D uncertain. This CDR3 spans 13 amino acids. Germline CDR1 reads SGHRS; CDR2 reads YFSETQ. V gave up 0 bases and J gave up 6 bases, with 8 bases separating them. Written as DNA, the CDR3 is TGCGCCAGCAGCTTGGCGGGTCGGGATACGCAGTATTTT. Amino acid sequence: CASSLAGRDTQYF.

This clonotype was seen repeatedly, ten times or more. The chain has TRBV6-2 or TRBV6-3 and TRBJ2-1, with 11 nucleotides matching TRBD2. Germline V lookup: CDR1 MNHEY, CDR2 SVGEGT. The ends lost 5 bases at V and 0 bases at J; junction bases unmatched: 6. The CDR3 runs 17 residues. The CDR3 region is CASSGLAGPHSYNEQFF. In nucleotides, the CDR3 is TGTGCCAGCAGTGGACTAGCGGGTCCTCACTCCTACAATGAGCAGTTCTTC.

This clonotype was seen a handful of times. The rearrangement joins TRBV5-5 to TRBJ1-2; D unclear. The CDR3 contains 14 residues. Trimming shortened V by 7 bases and J by 0 bases, and 13 bases separated the two germline ends. Germline V lookup: CDR1 SGHKS, CDR2 YYEKEE (reference sequence). This chain's CDR3 is CASSGSLTNYGYTF. The DNA for the CDR3 is TGTGCCAGCTCGGGATCCCTGACTAACTATGGCTACACCTTC.

The chain joins TRBV5-1 to TRBJ2-3, with a weak D call TRBD2 (6 bases). This CDR3 comprises 14 residues. Trimming stripped 3 bases from V and 2 bases from J, with 10 bases between. Looked up from germline, CDR1 is SGHRS and CDR2 is YFSETQ. The CDR3 DNA sequence: TGCGCCAGCAGCTGGGGGGAACTCACAGATACGCAGTATTTT. Translation gives CASSWGELTDTQYF.

This clonotype appeared many times. The V gene is TRBV5-5, the J gene TRBJ2-5; 10 bases fit TRBD1. With 7 bases clipped from V and 4 bases from J, the junction kept 7 bases outside the gene matches. Germline CDR1 is SGHKS and CDR2 is YYEKEE (reference sequence). This CDR3 comprises 14 residues. For the CDR3, the DNA is TGTGCCAGCGTCTGGGGACAGGGGATAGAGACCCAGTACTTC. Translated: CASVWGQGIETQYF.